This TCR beta chain originates from a study of T cell changes during pregnancy in multiple sclerosis. Trimming took off 11 bases at V and 6 bases at J, with 11 bases between the two ends. Per germline, CDR1 SNHLY and CDR2 FYNNEI. This CDR3 has 11 amino acids. Sequencing used immunoSEQ multiplex PCR; TCRdb keeps in-frame clones, though not all of them. The sample yields roughly 35,000 clones, about 88% seen once. The source material was CD4+ T cells from peripheral blood mononuclear cells, sampled before pregnancy. The chain uses TRBV2 and TRBJ2-1, with D hard to call. The receptor's source is a female donor with multiple sclerosis, enrolled in a pregnancy study. CDR3: CASTQVNEQFF. CDR3 in DNA: TGTGCCTCAACTCAGGTCAATGAGCAGTTCTTC.